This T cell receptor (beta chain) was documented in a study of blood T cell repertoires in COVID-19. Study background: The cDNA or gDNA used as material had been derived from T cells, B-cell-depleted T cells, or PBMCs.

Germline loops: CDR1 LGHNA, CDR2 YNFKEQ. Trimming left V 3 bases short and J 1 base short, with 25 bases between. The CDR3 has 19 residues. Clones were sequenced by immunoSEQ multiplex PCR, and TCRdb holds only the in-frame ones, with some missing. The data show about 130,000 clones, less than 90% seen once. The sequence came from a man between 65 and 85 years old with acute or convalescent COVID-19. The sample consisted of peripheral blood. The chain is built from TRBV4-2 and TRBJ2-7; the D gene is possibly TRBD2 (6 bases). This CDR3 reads CASSQGGWDPIIQSYEQYF. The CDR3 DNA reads TGTGCCAGCAGCCAGGGGGGTTGGGACCCTATCATCCAGTCCTACGAGCAGTACTTC.